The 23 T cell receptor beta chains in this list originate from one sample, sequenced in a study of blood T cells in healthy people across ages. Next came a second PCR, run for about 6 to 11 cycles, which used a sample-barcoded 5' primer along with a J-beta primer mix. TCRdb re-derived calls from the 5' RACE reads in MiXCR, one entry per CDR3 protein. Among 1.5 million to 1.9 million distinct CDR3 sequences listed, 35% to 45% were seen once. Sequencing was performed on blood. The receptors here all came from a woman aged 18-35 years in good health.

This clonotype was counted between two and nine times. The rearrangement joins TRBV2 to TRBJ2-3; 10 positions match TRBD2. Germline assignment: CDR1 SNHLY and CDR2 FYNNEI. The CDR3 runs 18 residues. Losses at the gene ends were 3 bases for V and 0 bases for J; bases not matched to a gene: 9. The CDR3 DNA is TGTGCCAGCAGTGATTATAGCGGGGGGCCTTCTAGCACAGATACGCAGTATTTT. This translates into CASSDYSGGPSSTDTQYF. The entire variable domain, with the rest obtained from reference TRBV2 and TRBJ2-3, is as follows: EPEVTQTPSHQVTQMGQEVILRCVPISNHLYFYWYRQILGQKVEFLVSFYNNEISEKSEIFDDQFSVERPDGSNFTLKIRSTKLEDSAMYFCASSDYSGGPSSTDTQYFGPGTRLTVL.

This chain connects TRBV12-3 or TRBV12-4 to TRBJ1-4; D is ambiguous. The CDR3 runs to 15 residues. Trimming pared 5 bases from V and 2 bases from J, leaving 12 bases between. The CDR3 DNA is TGTGCCAGCAGTCCCCAGAGGGTTACTAATGAAAAACTGTTTTTT. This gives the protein CASSPQRVTNEKLFF.

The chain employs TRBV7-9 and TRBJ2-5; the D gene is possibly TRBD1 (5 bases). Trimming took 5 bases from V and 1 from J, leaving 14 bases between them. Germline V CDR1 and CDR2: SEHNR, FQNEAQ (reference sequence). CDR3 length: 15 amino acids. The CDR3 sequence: CASSPFRTIQETQYF. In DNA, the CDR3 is TGTGCCAGCAGCCCGTTCCGGACAATCCAAGAGACCCAGTACTTC.

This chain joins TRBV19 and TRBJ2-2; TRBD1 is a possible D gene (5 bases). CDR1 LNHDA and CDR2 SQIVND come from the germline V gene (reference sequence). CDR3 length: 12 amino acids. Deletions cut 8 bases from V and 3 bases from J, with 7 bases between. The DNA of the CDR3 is TGTGCCAGTCCAGGGTACACCGGGGAGCTGTTTTTT. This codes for CASPGYTGELFF.

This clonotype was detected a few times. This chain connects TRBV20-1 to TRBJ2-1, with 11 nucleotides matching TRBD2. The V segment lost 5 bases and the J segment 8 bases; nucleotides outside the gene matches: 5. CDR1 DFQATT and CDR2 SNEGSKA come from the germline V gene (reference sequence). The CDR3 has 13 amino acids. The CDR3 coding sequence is TGCAGTGCTCTTAGCGGGGGGGCCTATGAGCAGTTCTTC. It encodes CSALSGGAYEQFF.

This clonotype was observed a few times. In DNA form, the CDR3 reads TGTGCCAGCAGCCCCGCGGGAGCCACTGAAGCTTTCTTT. This sequence encodes CASSPAGATEAFF. The chain joins TRBV7-9 to TRBJ1-1; D not certain. Looked up from germline, CDR1 is SEHNR and CDR2 is FQNEAQ (reference sequence). There are 13 residues in the CDR3. Trimming removed 5 bases from V and 4 bases from J, with 11 bases in between. Together with reference TRBV7-9 and TRBJ1-1, the CDR3 gives the full variable domain: DTGVSQNPRHKITKRGQNVTFRCDPISEHNRLYWYRQTLGQGPEFLTYFQNEAQLEKSRLLSDRFSAERPKGSFSTLEIQRTEQGDSAMYLCASSPAGATEAFFGQGTRLTVV.

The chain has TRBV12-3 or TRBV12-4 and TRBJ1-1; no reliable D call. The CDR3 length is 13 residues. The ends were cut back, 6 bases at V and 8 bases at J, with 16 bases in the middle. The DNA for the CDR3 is TGTGCCAGCAGCCACTCACAGTACGGGGAAGCTTTCTTT. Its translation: CASSHSQYGEAFF.

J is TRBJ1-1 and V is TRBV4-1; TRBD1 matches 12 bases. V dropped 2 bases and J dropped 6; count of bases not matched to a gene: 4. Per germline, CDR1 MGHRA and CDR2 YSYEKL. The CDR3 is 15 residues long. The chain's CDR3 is CASSQWGQGASEAFF. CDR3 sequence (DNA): TGCGCCAGCAGCCAATGGGGACAGGGGGCCTCTGAAGCTTTCTTT.

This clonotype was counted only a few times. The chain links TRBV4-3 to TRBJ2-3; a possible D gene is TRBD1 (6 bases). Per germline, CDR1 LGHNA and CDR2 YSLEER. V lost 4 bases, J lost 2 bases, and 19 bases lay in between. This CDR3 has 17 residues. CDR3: CASSRRLGARVTDTQYF. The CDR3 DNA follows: TGCGCCAGCAGCCGAAGATTGGGGGCACGGGTCACAGATACGCAGTATTTT.

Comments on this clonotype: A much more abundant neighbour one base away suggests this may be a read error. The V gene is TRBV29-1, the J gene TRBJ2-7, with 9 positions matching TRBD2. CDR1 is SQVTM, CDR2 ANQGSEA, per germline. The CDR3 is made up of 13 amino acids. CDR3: CTVAGGTYNEQYF. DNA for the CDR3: TGCACCGTCGCGGGAGGGACCTACAATGAGCAGTACTTC.

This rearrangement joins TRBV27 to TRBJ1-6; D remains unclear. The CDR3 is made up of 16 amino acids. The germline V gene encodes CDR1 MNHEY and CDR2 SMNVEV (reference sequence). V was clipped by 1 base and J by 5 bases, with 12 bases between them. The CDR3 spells CASSLYYGWDNSPLHF. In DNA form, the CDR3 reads TGTGCCAGCAGTTTATACTACGGGTGGGATAATTCACCCCTCCACTTT.

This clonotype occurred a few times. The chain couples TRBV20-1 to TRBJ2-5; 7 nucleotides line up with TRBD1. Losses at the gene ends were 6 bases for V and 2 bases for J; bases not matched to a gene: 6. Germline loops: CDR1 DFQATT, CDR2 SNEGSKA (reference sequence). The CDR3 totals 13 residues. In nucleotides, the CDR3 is TGCAGTGCCACGGGACAGTCTCAAGAGACCCAGTACTTC. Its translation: CSATGQSQETQYF.

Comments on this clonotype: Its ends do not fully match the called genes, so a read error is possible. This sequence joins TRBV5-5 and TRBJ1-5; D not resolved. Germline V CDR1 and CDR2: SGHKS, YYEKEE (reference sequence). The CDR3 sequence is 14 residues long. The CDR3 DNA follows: TGTGGCAGCGAGCCCGCTTATAGCAATCAGCCCCAGCATTTT. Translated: CGSEPAYSNQPQHF.

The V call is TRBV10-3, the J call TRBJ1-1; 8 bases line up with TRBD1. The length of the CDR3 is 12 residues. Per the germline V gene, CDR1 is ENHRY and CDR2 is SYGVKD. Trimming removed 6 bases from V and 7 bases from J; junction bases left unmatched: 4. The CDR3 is CAIRDRAIEAFF. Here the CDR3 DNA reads TGTGCCATCAGGGACAGGGCCATTGAAGCTTTCTTT.

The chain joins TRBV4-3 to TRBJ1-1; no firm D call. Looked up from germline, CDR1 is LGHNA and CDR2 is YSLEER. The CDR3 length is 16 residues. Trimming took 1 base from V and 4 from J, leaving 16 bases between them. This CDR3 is CASSQGPGRSSTEAFF. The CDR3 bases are TGCGCCAGCAGCCAAGGCCCCGGGAGGTCAAGCACTGAAGCTTTCTTT.

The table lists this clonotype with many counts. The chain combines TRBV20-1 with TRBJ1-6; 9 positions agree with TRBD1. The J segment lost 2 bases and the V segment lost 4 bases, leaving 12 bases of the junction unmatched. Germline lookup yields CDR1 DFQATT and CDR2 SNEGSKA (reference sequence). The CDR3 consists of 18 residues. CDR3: CSAKPWGQGGTYNSPLHF. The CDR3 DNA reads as TGCAGTGCTAAACCTTGGGGACAGGGCGGTACCTATAATTCACCCCTCCACTTT.

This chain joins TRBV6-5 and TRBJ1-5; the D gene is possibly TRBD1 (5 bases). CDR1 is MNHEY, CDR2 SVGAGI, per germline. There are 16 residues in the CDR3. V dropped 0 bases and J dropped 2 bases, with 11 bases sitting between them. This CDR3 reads CASSYSIIGGNQPQHF. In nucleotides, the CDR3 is TGTGCCAGCAGTTACTCTATTATAGGGGGCAATCAGCCCCAGCATTTT.

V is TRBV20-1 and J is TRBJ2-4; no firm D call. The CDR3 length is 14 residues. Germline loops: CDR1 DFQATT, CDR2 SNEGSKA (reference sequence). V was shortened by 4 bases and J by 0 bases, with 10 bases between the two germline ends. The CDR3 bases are TGCAGTGCTATTGAATCCGTAGCCAAAAACATTCAGTACTTC. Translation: CSAIESVAKNIQYF.

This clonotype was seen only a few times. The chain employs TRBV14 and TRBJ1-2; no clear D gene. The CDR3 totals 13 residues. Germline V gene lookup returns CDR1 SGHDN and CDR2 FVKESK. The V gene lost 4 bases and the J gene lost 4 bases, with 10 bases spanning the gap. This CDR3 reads CASSPRSTYGYTF. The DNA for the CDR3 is TGTGCCAGCAGCCCCCGAAGCACCTATGGCTACACCTTC.

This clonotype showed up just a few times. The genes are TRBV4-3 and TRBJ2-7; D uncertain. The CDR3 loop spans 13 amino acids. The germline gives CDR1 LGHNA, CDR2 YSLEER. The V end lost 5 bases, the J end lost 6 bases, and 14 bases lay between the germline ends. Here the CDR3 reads CASSYDVVGEQYF. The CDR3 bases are TGCGCCAGCAGCTACGACGTTGTCGGCGAGCAGTACTTC.

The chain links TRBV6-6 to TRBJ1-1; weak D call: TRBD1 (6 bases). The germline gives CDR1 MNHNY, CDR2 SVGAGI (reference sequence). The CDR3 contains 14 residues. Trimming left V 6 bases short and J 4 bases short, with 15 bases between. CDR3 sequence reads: CASRVLEGGTEAFF. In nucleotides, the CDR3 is TGTGCCAGCAGGGTACTCGAGGGGGGCACTGAAGCTTTCTTT.

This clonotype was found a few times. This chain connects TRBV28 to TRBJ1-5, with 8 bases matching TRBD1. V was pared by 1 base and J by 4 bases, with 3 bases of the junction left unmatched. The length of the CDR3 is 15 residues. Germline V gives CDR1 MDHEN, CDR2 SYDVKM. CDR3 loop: CASSLSTGENQPQHF. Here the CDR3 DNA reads TGTGCCAGCAGTTTATCGACAGGGGAGAATCAGCCCCAGCATTTT.

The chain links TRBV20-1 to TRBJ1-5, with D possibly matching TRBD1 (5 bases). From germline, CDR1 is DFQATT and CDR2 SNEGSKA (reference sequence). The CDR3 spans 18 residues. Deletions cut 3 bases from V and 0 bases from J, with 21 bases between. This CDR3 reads CSASHGGSLALSNQPQHF. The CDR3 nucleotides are TGCAGTGCTAGTCACGGGGGGTCCCTGGCGCTTAGCAATCAGCCCCAGCATTTT.